Listed below are T cell receptor beta chains from one sample, sequenced in a study of shared clonotypes between healthy human individuals. Profiled with immunoSEQ multiplex PCR; TCRdb holds only in-frame clones, not every one. There are around 2.5 million clones in the sample; 93% occur only once, and about 0.38% lies in the top ten. Sequenced input: naive CD4+ T cells from PBMCs. The receptor set was obtained from a man between 18 and 35 years old in good health. Some clones in this sample may be carry-over from other donors' samples. Both conserved end residues are part of each CDR3. Fields, in order: J gene, clone size, D gene, V gene, CDR3 protein, CDR3 DNA. A D gene is named only where the DNA matches it firmly. Expanded clones get a size class; other rows say once, few or many, or leave the size out.

>TRBJ1-2|NA|NA|TRBV19
CASRDGGYGYTF
TGTGCCAGCAGAGACGGCGGCTATGGCTACACCTTC
>TRBJ2-7|NA|NA|TRBV29-1
CSARTVRFHEQYF
TGCAGCGCCCGGACCGTACGATTCCACGAGCAGTACTTC
>TRBJ2-5|NA|NA|TRBV5-1
CASSFGQQETQYF
TGCGCCAGCAGCTTTGGCCAGCAAGAGACCCAGTACTTC
>TRBJ2-1|NA|TRBD2|TRBV5-4
CASSGSGTSSYNEQFF
TGTGCCAGCAGCGGATCCGGGACTAGCTCCTACAATGAGCAGTTCTTC
>TRBJ2-1|NA|TRBD1|TRBV5-6
CASSQSPGQGGYNEQFF
TGTGCCAGCAGTCAATCTCCCGGACAGGGGGGATACAATGAGCAGTTCTTC
>TRBJ2-5|NA|TRBD1|TRBV5-4
CASSRRQGLETQYF
TGTGCCAGCAGCAGAAGACAGGGGCTGGAGACCCAGTACTTC
>TRBJ1-2|NA|NA|TRBV6-1
CASSEDLQGEDRGYTF
TGTGCCAGCAGTGAAGATTTACAGGGAGAAGATAGGGGCTACACCTTC
>TRBJ2-1|NA|NA|TRBV28
CASSLVDSYNEQFF
TGTGCCAGCAGTTTGGTGGACAGTTACAATGAGCAGTTCTTC
>TRBJ2-3|NA|TRBD2|TRBV11-2
CASTQLAGGVTDTQYF
TGTGCCAGCACCCAACTAGCGGGAGGAGTCACAGATACGCAGTATTTT
>TRBJ2-5|NA|NA|TRBV19
CASSTSRVDQGEYF
TGTGCCAGTAGTACATCGAGGGTGGACCAGGGCGAGTACTTC
>TRBJ2-7|once|NA|TRBV5-1
CASSWGREYEQYF
TGCGCCAGCAGCTGGGGGCGCGAGTACGAGCAGTACTTC
>TRBJ2-1|NA|TRBD2|TRBV7-2
CASSLIRGDEQFF
TGTGCCAGCAGCTTAATACGGGGGGATGAGCAGTTCTTC
>TRBJ1-1|few|TRBD1|TRBV5-1
CASTATGPLTNTEAFF
TGCGCCAGCACAGCGACAGGGCCTTTGACGAACACTGAAGCTTTCTTT
>TRBJ2-7|NA|NA|TRBV25-1
CASSPTARPYEQYF
TGTGCCAGCAGCCCAACGGCCAGACCCTACGAGCAGTACTTC
>TRBJ2-4|NA|NA|TRBV7-2
CASSSMGHPGDIQYF
TGTGCCAGCAGCTCGATGGGACACCCGGGGGACATTCAGTACTTC
>TRBJ2-7|NA|NA|TRBV7-3
CRPPSTYEQYF
TGTAGACCCCCCTCTACCTACGAGCAGTACTTC
>TRBJ2-5|NA|NA|TRBV7-2
CASSLRDGWGTQYF
TGTGCCAGCAGCCTAAGGGACGGATGGGGGACCCAGTACTTC
>TRBJ2-3|NA|TRBD2|TRBV5-1
CASSPGSGGADTQYF
TGCGCCAGCAGCCCGGGCAGCGGGGGGGCAGATACGCAGTATTTT
>TRBJ2-2|NA|NA|TRBV9
CASSATDVLGSGELFF
TGTGCCAGCAGCGCCACAGATGTACTGGGATCCGGGGAGCTGTTTTTT
>TRBJ2-7|NA|NA|TRBV11-2
CASSLATTASYEQYF
TGTGCCAGCAGCCTAGCGACAACGGCCTCCTACGAGCAGTACTTC
>TRBJ1-2|NA|NA|TRBV5-1
CASSSRVNYGYTF
TGCGCCAGCAGCTCGAGAGTAAACTATGGCTACACCTTC
>TRBJ1-2|once|NA|TRBV15
CATSRVGSGGNTF
TGTGCCACCAGCAGAGTCGGTTCTGGCGGGAACACCTTC
>TRBJ1-4|NA|NA|TRBV2
CASSVEAIGNEKLFF
TGTGCCAGCAGTGTAGAGGCGATAGGAAATGAAAAACTGTTTTTT
>TRBJ1-6|NA|NA|TRBV30
CAWRFAHLKNSPLHF
TGTGCCTGGAGGTTCGCACACCTAAAAAATTCACCCCTCCACTTT
>TRBJ2-7|once|NA|TRBV6-1
CASSEVGGAYEQYF
TGTGCCAGCAGTGAAGTTGGAGGGGCCTACGAGCAGTACTTC
>TRBJ2-1|NA|TRBD2|TRBV7-2
CASSLDGGGPRSYNEQFF
TGTGCCAGCAGCTTAGATGGGGGAGGGCCCCGATCCTACAATGAGCAGTTCTTC
>TRBJ2-7|NA|NA|TRBV11-2
CASSLGEISGRRKPYEQYF
TGTGCCAGCAGCTTAGGGGAGATATCGGGACGGCGAAAACCCTACGAGCAGTACTTC
>TRBJ2-3|NA|TRBD2|TRBV5-8
CASSRARDAGDGRSTDTQYF
TGTGCCAGCAGCCGAGCCCGTGACGCGGGAGATGGGAGGAGCACAGATACGCAGTATTTT
>TRBJ1-1|NA|NA|TRBV28
CASSLQGTLNTEAFF
TGTGCCAGCAGCCTACAAGGGACCTTGAACACTGAAGCTTTCTTT
>TRBJ2-2|NA|TRBD2|TRBV28
CASSSPSGTRNTGELFF
TGTGCCAGCAGTTCCCCGTCCGGGACTAGAAACACCGGGGAGCTGTTTTTT
>TRBJ1-3|NA|NA|TRBV29-1
CSVASGSGNTIYF
TGCAGCGTTGCGTCGGGCTCTGGAAACACCATATATTTT
>TRBJ2-7|NA|TRBD1|TRBV5-6
CASSDRVSYEQYF
TGTGCCAGCAGCGACAGGGTCTCCTACGAGCAGTACTTC
>TRBJ2-1|NA|TRBD2|TRBV10-3
CAIRSGTSGYNEQFF
TGTGCCATCAGGTCCGGGACTAGCGGGTACAATGAGCAGTTCTTC
>TRBJ2-6|NA|NA|TRBV5-1
CASSSSSSGANVLTF
TGCGCCAGCAGTAGCAGTAGCTCTGGGGCCAACGTCCTGACTTTC
>TRBJ1-3|NA|NA|TRBV28
CASSLIGGSSGNTIYF
TGTGCCAGCAGTTTAATCGGGGGGAGCTCTGGAAACACCATATATTTT
>TRBJ2-7|NA|TRBD2|TRBV6-1
CASSQGTSGSYEQYF
TGTGCCAGCAGTCAAGGGACTAGCGGCTCCTACGAGCAGTACTTC
>TRBJ2-7|NA|TRBD2|TRBV10-3
CATLPRREGLKDEQYF
TGTGCCACGCTCCCGCGGCGGGAGGGTCTTAAGGACGAGCAGTACTTC
>TRBJ2-1|NA|NA|TRBV7-7
CASSLGPDNEQFF
TGTGCCAGCAGCTTGGGGCCAGACAATGAGCAGTTCTTC
>TRBJ1-1|NA|TRBD1|TRBV27
CASRQPLQRQGLGGTTEAFF
TGTGCCAGCAGACAACCCCTCCAAAGACAGGGGCTCGGTGGGACTACTGAAGCTTTCTTT
>TRBJ2-7|NA|NA|TRBV5-1
CASSLGTGFSYEQYF
TGCGCCAGCAGCTTGGGAACAGGCTTCTCCTACGAGCAGTACTTC
>TRBJ2-3|NA|TRBD2|TRBV28
CASSSFSGRQADTQYF
TGTGCCAGCAGTTCCTTTAGCGGGAGGCAGGCAGATACGCAGTATTTT
>TRBJ1-1|NA|NA|TRBV5-1
CASSLGVRDYTEAFF
TGCGCCAGCAGCTTGGGGGTGCGGGATTATACTGAAGCTTTCTTT
>TRBJ1-1|NA|TRBD1|TRBV6-1
CASSELDRATEAFF
TGTGCCAGCAGTGAGTTAGACAGGGCCACTGAAGCTTTCTTT
>TRBJ2-7|NA|NA|TRBV6-5
CASSYRSGGTYEQYF
TGTGCCAGCAGTTATCGGAGCGGTGGCACCTACGAGCAGTACTTC
>TRBJ2-3|once|TRBD2|TRBV6-1
CASSSSGGADTQYF
TGTGCCAGCAGTTCCTCGGGGGGGGCAGATACGCAGTATTTT
>TRBJ2-1|NA|NA|TRBV6-6
CASSPPGAQQFF
TGTGCCAGCAGTCCCCCGGGGGCCCAGCAGTTCTTC
>TRBJ2-7|NA|NA|TRBV5-6
CASSLYWDSGYEQYF
TGTGCCAGCAGCTTGTATTGGGACTCGGGCTACGAGCAGTACTTC
>TRBJ1-1|NA|TRBD1|TRBV7-6
CASSPRDRGVDTEAFF
TGTGCCAGCAGCCCCCGGGACAGGGGGGTGGACACTGAAGCTTTCTTT
>TRBJ2-1|NA|NA|TRBV10-2
CASSYSSSYNEQFF
TGCGCCAGCAGTTACTCGAGCTCCTACAATGAGCAGTTCTTC
>TRBJ2-3|NA|NA|TRBV9
CASSVEGPGTDTQYF
TGTGCCAGCAGCGTAGAAGGTCCGGGCACAGATACGCAGTATTTT
>TRBJ2-7|NA|TRBD1|TRBV28
CASSLYPRGRLGEQYF
TGTGCCAGCAGTTTATACCCCAGGGGGCGGCTCGGCGAGCAGTACTTC
>TRBJ2-1|NA|TRBD2|TRBV27
CASSLWRESPQFF
TGTGCCAGCAGTTTATGGCGGGAGAGCCCTCAGTTCTTC
>TRBJ2-3|NA|TRBD2|TRBV6-6
CASSYTAPGTSISYF
TGTGCCAGCAGTTACACAGCCCCCGGGACTAGCATTTCATATTTT
>TRBJ1-1|NA|TRBD1|TRBV18
CASSSGQFTEAFF
TGTGCCAGCTCATCGGGACAGTTCACTGAAGCTTTCTTT
>TRBJ2-7|NA|NA|TRBV7-9
CASSPQTFEEGGAYEQYF
TGTGCCAGCAGCCCGCAGACATTTGAGGAGGGGGGAGCCTACGAGCAGTACTTC
>TRBJ2-2|NA|NA|TRBV7-9
CASSRGQVRDTGELFF
TGTGCCAGCAGCCGGGGACAAGTTAGAGACACCGGGGAGCTGTTTTTT
>TRBJ2-7|NA|TRBD2|TRBV5-1
CASSHGLAGGPYEQYF
TGCGCCAGCAGCCACGGACTAGCGGGAGGGCCCTACGAGCAGTACTTC